The 10 T cell receptor beta chains below were found in one sample sequenced in a study of T cells in Graves' hyperthyroidism and ophthalmopathy. TCR beta CDR3 regions were amplified from RNA. Primed by the HTBI set, a first-round RT-PCR was run on the TCR CDR3. Via MiXCR, TCRdb re-called the multiplex PCR reads, giving one row per CDR3 protein. The sample carries 500,000 to 600,000 distinct CDR3 sequences, approximately 49% recorded once. The specimen sequenced was peripheral blood or thyroid tissue (not recorded which). Receptor source: an adult woman with Graves' disease, either hyperthyroidism or ophthalmopathy (not recorded which).

The chain joins TRBV7-6 to TRBJ2-7, with 8 bases lining up with TRBD1. Germline assignment: CDR1 SGHVS and CDR2 FNYEAQ. The ends lost 11 bases at V and 1 base at J; junction bases unmatched: 4. This CDR3 contains 12 residues. CDR3 residues: CAVGQDSYEQYF. The CDR3 DNA follows: TGTGCCGTGGGACAGGATTCCTACGAGCAGTACTTC.

Turning to this clonotype: A much larger clone is a single base away; this may be a read error. The V and J genes are TRBV9 and TRBJ2-7, with TRBD2 matching over 8 bases. The V gene end was trimmed by 4 bases and the J gene end by 3 bases; junction bases not matched to a gene: 6. This CDR3 has 14 amino acids. CDR1 is SGDLS, CDR2 YYNGEE, per germline. In DNA form, the CDR3 reads TGTGCCAGCAGCATCCAAGCGGGGGACTACGAGCAGTACTTC. Its translation is CASSIQAGDYEQYF.

The chain combines TRBV7-3 with TRBJ1-1, with D hard to call. CDR1 and CDR2 from the germline V gene are SGHTA and FQGTGA. The V and J ends lost 4 bases and 11 bases respectively, with 8 bases between them. The CDR3 sequence is 10 residues long. CDR3 bases: TGTGCCAGCAGCTCTTTGTGGGCTTTCTTT. Protein sequence: CASSSLWAFF. Based on the CDR3 plus reference TRBV7-3 and TRBJ1-1, the full variable domain is GAGVSQTPSNKVTEKGKYVELRCDPISGHTALYWYRQSLGQGPEFLIYFQGTGAADDSGLPNDRFFAVRPEGSVSTLKIQRTERGDSAVYLCASSSLWAFFGQGTRLTVV.

This clonotype has ten or more counts. V is TRBV4-3 and J is TRBJ1-1; D is perhaps TRBD1 (5 bases). Trimming left V 3 bases short and J 7 bases short, with 9 bases between. The CDR3 spans 12 residues. Germline values: CDR1 LGHNA, CDR2 YSLEER. The CDR3 DNA follows: TGCGCCAGCAGCCATTGGGACGGTGAAGCTTTCTTT. This sequence encodes CASSHWDGEAFF.

To note about this clonotype: This may arise from a read error, as a much more abundant clone is one base away. The CDR3 bases are TGCGCCAGCAGCTTGAACTTCATTGGGACCAACGTCCTGACTTTC. Its protein is CASSLNFIGTNVLTF. The rearrangement joins TRBV5-1 to TRBJ2-6; D is unresolved. CDR3 length: 15 residues. The germline V gene has CDR1 SGHRS and CDR2 YFSETQ.

The table lists this clonotype with many counts. The V call is TRBV19, the J call TRBJ1-2, with D possibly TRBD1 on 5 matching bases. Trimming shortened V by 6 bases and J by 6 bases, and 17 bases separated the two germline ends. CDR1 and CDR2 from the germline V gene are LNHDA and SQIVND (reference sequence). The CDR3 sequence is 14 residues long. The CDR3 loop reads CASSFGVQGHGYTF. The CDR3 DNA reads as TGTGCCAGTAGCTTCGGAGTCCAGGGCCATGGCTACACCTTC.

The chain combines TRBV7-9 with TRBJ1-5; 8 bases align to TRBD1. The V segment lost 6 bases and the J segment 5 bases; nucleotides outside the gene matches: 15. Per the germline V gene, CDR1 is SEHNR and CDR2 is FQNEAQ (reference sequence). The CDR3 runs to 17 residues. CDR3 sequence (DNA): TGTGCCAGCAGTATGCGACAGGGGCGAGATTTGGATCAGCCCCAGCATTTT. Protein: CASSMRQGRDLDQPQHF.

This clonotype was detected ten times or more. V usage is TRBV20-1 and J usage is TRBJ2-5, with D perhaps matching TRBD1 or TRBD2 (6 bases each). CDR1 is DFQATT and CDR2 is SNEGSKA in the germline V gene (reference sequence). The ends were cut back, 0 bases at V and 4 bases at J, with 15 bases in the middle. The CDR3 contains 15 residues. DNA for the CDR3: TGCAGTGCTAGAGATCCCCAGGGGCGGGGAGAGACCCAGTACTTC. This translates into CSARDPQGRGETQYF.

This clonotype turned up a few times. A much more abundant neighbour one base away suggests this may be a read error. The chain employs TRBV5-1 and TRBJ2-7; D unclear. Trimming took 0 bases from V and 2 from J, leaving 6 bases between them. Germline V gene lookup returns CDR1 SGHRS and CDR2 YFSETQ. This CDR3 is built from 13 residues. CDR3 sequence reads: CASSLDLTYEQYF. The CDR3 DNA sequence: TGCGCCAGCAGCTTGGACTTGACCTACGAGCAGTACTTC.

For this clonotype: Its ends do not fully match the called genes, so a read error is possible. The rearrangement joins TRBV15 to TRBJ2-2; 7 positions match TRBD1. Germline V lookup: CDR1 LNHNV, CDR2 YYDKDF (reference sequence). The CDR3 consists of 15 residues. The CDR3 DNA reads as TGTGCCAGCAGCGCACCAGGGGGAGACACCGGGGAGCTGTTTTTT. Its translation is CASSAPGGDTGELFF.